What follows is one T cell receptor (beta chain) and its context. Antigen unknown. These data originate in a study of T-cell reconstitution after alpha-beta-depleted transplantation in children. Study-wide findings and caveats: Reported findings indicate that, about two months after transplant, alpha-beta T cells came from several hundred expanded clones, which were derived from non-depleted graft cells. In some patients, recipient T cells and intrathymic progenitors surviving conditioning explained high day-60 diversity.

Germline loops: CDR1 SGHRS, CDR2 YFSETQ. The CDR3 length is 18 residues. V shed 0 bases and J 3 bases; nucleotides not matched to a gene: 13. For TCRbeta, the library was prepared with unique molecular identifiers. One entry per CDR3 protein, called by TCRdb with MiXCR from the PCR reads. The sample has about 220,000 distinct CDR3 sequences; around a sixth are singletons. V and J are TRBV5-1 and TRBJ2-7, with 9 bases matching TRBD1. The sample here was PBMCs, mostly from graft donor cells, taken 360 days after TCRalphabeta/CD19-depleted stem cell transplant. The receptor was isolated from a male patient between 2 and 9 years old who had a stem cell transplant for acute lymphoblastic leukemia, so the T cells may come from the graft donor. In nucleotides, the CDR3 is TGCGCCAGCAGCTTGGGCCTACAGGGGGCTACCTCTAACTACGAGCAGTACTTC. It encodes CASSLGLQGATSNYEQYF.